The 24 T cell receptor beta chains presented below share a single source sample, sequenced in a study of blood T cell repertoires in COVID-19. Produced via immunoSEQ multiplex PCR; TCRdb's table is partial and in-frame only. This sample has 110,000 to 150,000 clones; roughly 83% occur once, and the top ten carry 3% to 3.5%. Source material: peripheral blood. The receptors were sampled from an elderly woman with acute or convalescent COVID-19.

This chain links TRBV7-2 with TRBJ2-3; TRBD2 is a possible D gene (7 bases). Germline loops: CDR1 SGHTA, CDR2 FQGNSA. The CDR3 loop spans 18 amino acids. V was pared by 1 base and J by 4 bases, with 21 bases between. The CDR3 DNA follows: TGTGCCAGCAGCTTAGGAAGTACGGGGGGCAAAACATCAGATACGCAGTATTTT. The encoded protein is CASSLGSTGGKTSDTQYF.

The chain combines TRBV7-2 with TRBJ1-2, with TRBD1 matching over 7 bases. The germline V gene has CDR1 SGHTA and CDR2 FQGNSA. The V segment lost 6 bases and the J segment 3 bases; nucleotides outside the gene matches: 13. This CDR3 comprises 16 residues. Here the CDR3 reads CASRRNRGQGDYGYTF. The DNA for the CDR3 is TGTGCCAGCAGACGAAACCGGGGCCAGGGGGACTATGGCTACACCTTC.

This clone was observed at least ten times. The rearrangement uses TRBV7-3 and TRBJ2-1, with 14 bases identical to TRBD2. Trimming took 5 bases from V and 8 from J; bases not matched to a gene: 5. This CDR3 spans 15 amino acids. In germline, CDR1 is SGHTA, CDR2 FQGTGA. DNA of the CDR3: TGTGCCAGCAGCGACGCGGGACTAGCGGGGGATGAGCAGTTCTTC. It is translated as CASSDAGLAGDEQFF.

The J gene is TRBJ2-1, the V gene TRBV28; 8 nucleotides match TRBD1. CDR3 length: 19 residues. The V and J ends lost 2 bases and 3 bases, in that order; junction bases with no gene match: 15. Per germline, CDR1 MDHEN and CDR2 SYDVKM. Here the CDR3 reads CASSLRLAGGAFLYNEQFF. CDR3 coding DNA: TGTGCCAGCAGTTTACGGTTGGCAGGGGGCGCTTTTCTCTACAATGAGCAGTTCTTC.

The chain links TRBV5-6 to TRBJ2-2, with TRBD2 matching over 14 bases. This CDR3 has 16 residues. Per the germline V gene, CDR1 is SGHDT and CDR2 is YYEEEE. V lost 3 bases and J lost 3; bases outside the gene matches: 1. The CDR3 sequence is CASSWGLAGDTGELFF. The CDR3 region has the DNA TGTGCCAGCAGCTGGGGACTAGCGGGGGACACCGGGGAGCTGTTTTTT.

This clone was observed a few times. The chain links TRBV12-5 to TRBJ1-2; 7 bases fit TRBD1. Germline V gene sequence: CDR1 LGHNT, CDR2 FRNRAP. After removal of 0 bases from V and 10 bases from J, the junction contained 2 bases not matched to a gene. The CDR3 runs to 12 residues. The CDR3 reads CASGLVDRTYTF. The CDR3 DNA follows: TGTGCTAGTGGTTTGGTGGACAGGACCTACACCTTC.

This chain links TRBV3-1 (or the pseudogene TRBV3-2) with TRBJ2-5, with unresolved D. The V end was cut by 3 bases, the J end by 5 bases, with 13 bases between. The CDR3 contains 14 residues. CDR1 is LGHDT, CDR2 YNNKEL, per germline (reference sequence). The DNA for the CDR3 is TGTGCCAGCAGCCAGCAGGAAGGTTGGGAGACCCAGTACTTC. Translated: CASSQQEGWETQYF.

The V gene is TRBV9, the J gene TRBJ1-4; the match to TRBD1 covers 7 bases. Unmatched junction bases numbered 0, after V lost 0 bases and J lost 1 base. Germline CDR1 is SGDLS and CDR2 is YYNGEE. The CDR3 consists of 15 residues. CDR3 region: CASSVDRGTNEKLFF. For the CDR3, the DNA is TGTGCCAGCAGCGTAGACAGGGGAACTAATGAAAAACTGTTTTTT. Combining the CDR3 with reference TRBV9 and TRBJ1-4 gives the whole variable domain DSGVTQTPKHLITATGQRVTLRCSPRSGDLSVYWYQQSLDQGLQFLIQYYNGEERAKGNILERFSAQQFPDLHSELNLSSLELGDSALYFCASSVDRGTNEKLFFGSGTQLSVL.

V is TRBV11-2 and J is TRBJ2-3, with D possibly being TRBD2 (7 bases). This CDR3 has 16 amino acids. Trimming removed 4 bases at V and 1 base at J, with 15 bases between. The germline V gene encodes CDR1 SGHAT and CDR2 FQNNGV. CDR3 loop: CASSSPRGGGTDTQYF. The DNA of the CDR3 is TGTGCCAGCAGCTCTCCTAGGGGGGGTGGCACAGATACGCAGTATTTT.

As DNA, the CDR3 is TGCGCCAGCAGCTTACAGGGCGATCCCTACAATGAGCAGTTCTTC. Protein sequence: CASSLQGDPYNEQFF. The rearrangement uses TRBV5-1 and TRBJ2-1, with D maybe TRBD1 (6 bases). The CDR3 sequence is 15 residues long. From germline, CDR1 is SGHRS and CDR2 YFSETQ. Trimming pared 2 bases from V and 2 bases from J, leaving 11 bases between.

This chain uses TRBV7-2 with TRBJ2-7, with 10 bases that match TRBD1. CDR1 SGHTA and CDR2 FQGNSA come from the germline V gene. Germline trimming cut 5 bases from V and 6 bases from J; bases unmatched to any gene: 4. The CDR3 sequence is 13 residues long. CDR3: CASSRGQGTEQYF. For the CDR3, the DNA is TGTGCCAGCAGCCGGGGACAGGGGACCGAGCAGTACTTC. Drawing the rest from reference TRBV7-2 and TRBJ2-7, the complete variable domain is GAGVSQSPSNKVTEKGKDVELRCDPISGHTALYWYRQSLGQGLEFLIYFQGNSAPDKSGLPSDRFSAERTGGSVSTLTIQRTQQEDSAVYLCASSRGQGTEQYFGPGTRLTVT.

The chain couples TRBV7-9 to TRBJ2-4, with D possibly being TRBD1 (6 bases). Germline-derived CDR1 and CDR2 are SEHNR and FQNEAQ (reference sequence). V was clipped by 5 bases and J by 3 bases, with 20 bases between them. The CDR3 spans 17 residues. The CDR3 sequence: CASSEEKQGFGKNIQYF. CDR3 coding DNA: TGTGCCAGCAGCGAAGAGAAACAGGGATTTGGCAAAAACATTCAGTACTTC.

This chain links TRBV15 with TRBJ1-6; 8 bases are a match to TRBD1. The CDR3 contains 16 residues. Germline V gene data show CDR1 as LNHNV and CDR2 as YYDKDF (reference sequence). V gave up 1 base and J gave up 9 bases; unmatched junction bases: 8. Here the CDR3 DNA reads TGTGCCACCAGCAGAGCCCCGACAGGGGCCCCTTCACCCCTCCACTTT. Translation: CATSRAPTGAPSPLHF.

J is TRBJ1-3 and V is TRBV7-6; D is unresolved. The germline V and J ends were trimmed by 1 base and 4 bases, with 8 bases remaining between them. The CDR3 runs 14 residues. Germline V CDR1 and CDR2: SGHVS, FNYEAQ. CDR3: CASSLVREGNTIYF. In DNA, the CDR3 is TGTGCCAGCAGCTTAGTCCGCGAAGGAAACACCATATATTTT.

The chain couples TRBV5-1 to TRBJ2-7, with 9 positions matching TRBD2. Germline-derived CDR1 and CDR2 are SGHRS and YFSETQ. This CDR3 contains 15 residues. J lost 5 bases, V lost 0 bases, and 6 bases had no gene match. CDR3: CASSLALAGTHEQYF. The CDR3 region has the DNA TGCGCCAGCAGCTTGGCTCTAGCGGGGACCCACGAGCAGTACTTC.

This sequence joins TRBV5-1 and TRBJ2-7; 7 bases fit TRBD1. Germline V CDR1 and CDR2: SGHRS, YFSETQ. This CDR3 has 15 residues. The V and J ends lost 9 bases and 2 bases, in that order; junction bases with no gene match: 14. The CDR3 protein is CATQPEPRGTYEQYF. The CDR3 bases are TGCGCCACCCAACCGGAGCCCAGGGGGACCTACGAGCAGTACTTC.

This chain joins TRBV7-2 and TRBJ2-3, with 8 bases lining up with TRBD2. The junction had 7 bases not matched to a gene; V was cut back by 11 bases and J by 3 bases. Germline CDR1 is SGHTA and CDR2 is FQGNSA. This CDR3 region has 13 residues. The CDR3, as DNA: TGTGCCTATGGGACTAGGGCGACAGATACGCAGTATTTT. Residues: CAYGTRATDTQYF.

The CDR3 loop reads CASSLRRGNTEAFF. CDR3 sequence (DNA): TGTGCCAGCAGCCTACGGCGGGGGAACACTGAAGCTTTCTTT. The chain employs TRBV6-6 and TRBJ1-1, with D uncertain. Germline V lookup: CDR1 MNHNY, CDR2 SVGAGI (reference sequence). V was cut by 6 bases and J by 1 base, with 12 bases left in between. This CDR3 spans 14 amino acids.

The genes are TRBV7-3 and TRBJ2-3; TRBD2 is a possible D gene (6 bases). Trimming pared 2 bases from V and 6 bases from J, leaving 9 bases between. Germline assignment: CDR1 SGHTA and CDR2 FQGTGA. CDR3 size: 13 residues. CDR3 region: CASSLWGEDTQYF. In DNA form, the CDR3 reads TGTGCCAGCAGCTTATGGGGGGAGGATACGCAGTATTTT.

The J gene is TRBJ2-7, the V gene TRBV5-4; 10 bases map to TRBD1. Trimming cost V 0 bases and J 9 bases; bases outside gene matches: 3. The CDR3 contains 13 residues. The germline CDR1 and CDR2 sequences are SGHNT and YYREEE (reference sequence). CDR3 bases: TGTGCCAGCAGCTTGGCCGGGACAGGGGTGCAGTACTTC. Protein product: CASSLAGTGVQYF.

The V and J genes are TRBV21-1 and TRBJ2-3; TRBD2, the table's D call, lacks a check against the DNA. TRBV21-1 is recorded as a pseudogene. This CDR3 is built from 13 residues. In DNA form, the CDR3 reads TGTGCCAGCAGCCCCGAGGTCCCAGATACGCAGTATTTT. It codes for CASSPEVPDTQYF.

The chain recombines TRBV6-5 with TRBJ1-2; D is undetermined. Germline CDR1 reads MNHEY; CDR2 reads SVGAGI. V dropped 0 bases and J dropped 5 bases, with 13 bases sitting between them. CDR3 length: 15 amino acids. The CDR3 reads CASSYSFPVGYGYTF. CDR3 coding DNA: TGTGCCAGCAGTTACTCGTTCCCAGTCGGGTATGGCTACACCTTC.

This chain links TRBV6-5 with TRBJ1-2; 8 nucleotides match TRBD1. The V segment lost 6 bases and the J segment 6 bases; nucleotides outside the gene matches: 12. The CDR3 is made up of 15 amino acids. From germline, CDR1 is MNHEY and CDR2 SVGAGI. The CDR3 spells CASRRPGRGRNGYTF. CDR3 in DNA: TGTGCCAGCAGGAGGCCCGGCAGGGGGCGAAATGGCTACACCTTC.

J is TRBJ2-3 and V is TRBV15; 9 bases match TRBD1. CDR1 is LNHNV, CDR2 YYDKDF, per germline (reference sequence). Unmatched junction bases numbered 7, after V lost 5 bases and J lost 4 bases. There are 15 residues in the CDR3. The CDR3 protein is CATSGGTGSPDTQYF. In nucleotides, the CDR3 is TGTGCCACCAGCGGGGGGACAGGGAGCCCAGATACGCAGTATTTT.